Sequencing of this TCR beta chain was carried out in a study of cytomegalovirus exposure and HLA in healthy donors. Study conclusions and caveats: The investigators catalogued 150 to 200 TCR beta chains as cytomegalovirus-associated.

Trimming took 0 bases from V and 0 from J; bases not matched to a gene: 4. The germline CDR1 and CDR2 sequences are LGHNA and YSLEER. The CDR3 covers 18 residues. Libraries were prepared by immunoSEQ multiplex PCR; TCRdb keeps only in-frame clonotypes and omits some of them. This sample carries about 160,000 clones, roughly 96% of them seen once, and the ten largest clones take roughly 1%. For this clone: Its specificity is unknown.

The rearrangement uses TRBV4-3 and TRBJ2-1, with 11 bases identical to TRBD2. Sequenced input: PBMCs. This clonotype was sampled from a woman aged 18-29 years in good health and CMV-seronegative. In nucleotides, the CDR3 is TGCGCCAGCAGCCAAGAGGTAGCGGGGGGGCCCTCCTACAATGAGCAGTTCTTC. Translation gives CASSQEVAGGPSYNEQFF.